This T cell receptor (beta chain) was retrieved from a study of cytomegalovirus exposure and HLA in healthy donors. Study background: Among about 179 million T cells, an earlier analysis found 90 million to 130 million unique TCR beta sequences.

Regarding this clone: Other DNA sequences in the sample encode the same CDR3.

The study ran its PCR with 60 Vbeta and 13 Jbeta primers. Per the study methods: Counted up in a later analysis, unique TCR beta chains came to some 72 million, with around 11 million shared. The repertoire was sequenced with immunoSEQ multiplex PCR; TCRdb's copy has only in-frame clones and lacks some. That table is the source of V, J and clone size, and D and trimming were worked out from the DNA. Found here are 150,000 or so clones, about 83% of them singletons; the top ten hold about 12%. Germline lookup yields CDR1 SGHTA and CDR2 FQGNSA. V was cut by 5 bases and J by 0 bases, with 5 bases left in between. This CDR3 contains 12 residues.

What was sequenced was PBMCs. This sequence was found in a middle-aged man in good health and CMV-seropositive. This chain connects TRBV7-2 to TRBJ2-7, with D hard to call. CDR3 region: CASSLSSYEQYF. CDR3 coding DNA: TGTGCCAGCAGCCTTAGCTCCTACGAGCAGTACTTC.